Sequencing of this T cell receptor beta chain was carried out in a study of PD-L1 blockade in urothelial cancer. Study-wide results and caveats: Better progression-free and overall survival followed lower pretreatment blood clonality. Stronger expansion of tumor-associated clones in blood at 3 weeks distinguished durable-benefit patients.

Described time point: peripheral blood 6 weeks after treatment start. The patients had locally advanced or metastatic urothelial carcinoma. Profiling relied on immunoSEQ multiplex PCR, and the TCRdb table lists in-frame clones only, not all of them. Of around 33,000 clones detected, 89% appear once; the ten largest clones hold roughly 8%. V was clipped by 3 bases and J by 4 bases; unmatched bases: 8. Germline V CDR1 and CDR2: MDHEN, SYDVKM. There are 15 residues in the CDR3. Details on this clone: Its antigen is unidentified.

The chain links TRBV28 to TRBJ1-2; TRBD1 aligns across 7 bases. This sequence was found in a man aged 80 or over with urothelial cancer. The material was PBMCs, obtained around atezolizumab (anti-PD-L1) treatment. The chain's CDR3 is CASSLDRTGIYGYTF. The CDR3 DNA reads TGTGCCAGCAGTTTGGACCGGACAGGAATCTATGGCTACACCTTC.